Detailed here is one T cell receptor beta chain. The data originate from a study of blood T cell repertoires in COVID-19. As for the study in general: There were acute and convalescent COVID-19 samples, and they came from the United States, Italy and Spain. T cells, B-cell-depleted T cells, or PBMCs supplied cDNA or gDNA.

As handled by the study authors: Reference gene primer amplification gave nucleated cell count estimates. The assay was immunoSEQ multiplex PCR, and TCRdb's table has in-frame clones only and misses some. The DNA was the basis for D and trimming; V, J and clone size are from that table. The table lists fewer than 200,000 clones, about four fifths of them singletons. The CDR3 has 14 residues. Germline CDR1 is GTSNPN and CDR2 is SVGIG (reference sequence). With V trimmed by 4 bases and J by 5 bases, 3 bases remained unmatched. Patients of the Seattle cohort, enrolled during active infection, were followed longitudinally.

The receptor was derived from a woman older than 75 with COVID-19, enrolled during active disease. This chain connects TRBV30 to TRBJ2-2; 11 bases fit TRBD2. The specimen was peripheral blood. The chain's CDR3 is CAWTGLAVTGELFF. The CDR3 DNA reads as TGTGCCTGGACGGGACTAGCGGTAACCGGGGAGCTGTTTTTT.